These 15 T cell receptor beta chains were sequenced from one sample in a study of blood T cell repertoires in COVID-19. Sequencing used immunoSEQ multiplex PCR; TCRdb keeps in-frame clones, though not all of them. The sample has over 200,000 clones, 80% to 90% seen once. Sequencing was done on a sample of peripheral blood. The origin of the receptors is a man between 18 and 35 years old with active or convalescent COVID-19.

The genes are TRBV4-1 and TRBJ2-4; perhaps TRBD1 as D (5 bases). This CDR3 has 13 residues. Trimming left V 0 bases short and J 7 bases short, with 7 bases between. The germline V gene encodes CDR1 MGHRA and CDR2 YSYEKL. CDR3 sequence reads: CASSQEPGNIQYF. In DNA form, the CDR3 reads TGCGCCAGCAGCCAAGAACCAGGGAACATTCAGTACTTC.

V is TRBV4-3 and J is TRBJ2-5, with TRBD1 matching 8 bases. After removal of 3 bases from V and 0 bases from J, the junction contained 3 bases not matched to a gene. Germline CDR1 reads LGHNA; CDR2 reads YSLEER. The length of the CDR3 is 15 residues. CDR3 amino acids: CASSHRQGYQETQYF. CDR3 nucleotides: TGCGCCAGCAGCCATCGACAGGGGTACCAAGAGACCCAGTACTTC.

This chain joins TRBV4-2 and TRBJ1-3; the D is unclear. With 0 bases removed from V and 0 bases from J, the gap between germline ends came to 18 bases. Germline assignment: CDR1 LGHNA and CDR2 YNFKEQ. This CDR3 has 19 residues. For the CDR3, the DNA is TGTGCCAGCAGCCAAGATTTCACCGGGTCCCGGCTCTCTGGAAACACCATATATTTT. Its translation is CASSQDFTGSRLSGNTIYF.

This clone appeared a single time. V gene TRBV7-2 combines with J gene TRBJ1-5; D might be TRBD1 (5 bases). The germline V gene has CDR1 SGHTA and CDR2 FQGNSA. V lost 2 bases and J 7 bases, leaving 12 bases between the germline ends. The length of the CDR3 is 14 residues. Here the CDR3 reads CASSLQGNGQPQHF. CDR3 coding DNA: TGTGCCAGCAGCTTACAGGGAAATGGACAGCCCCAGCATTTT.

The chain uses TRBV13 and TRBJ2-4; the match to TRBD2 covers 9 bases. V gave up 4 bases and J gave up 6 bases; unmatched junction bases: 7. The CDR3 contains 15 residues. CDR1 is PRHDT and CDR2 is FYEKMQ in the germline V gene (reference sequence). This chain's CDR3 is CASSSSLREGNIQYF. CDR3 DNA: TGTGCCAGCAGCTCCTCTTTGCGGGAGGGAAACATTCAGTACTTC.

The J gene is TRBJ1-1, the V gene TRBV28; perhaps TRBD1 as D (6 bases). The CDR3 contains 14 residues. The ends were cut back, 3 bases at V and 0 bases at J, with 8 bases in the middle. Germline V lookup: CDR1 MDHEN, CDR2 SYDVKM. CDR3: CASSLGGLNTEAFF. As DNA, the CDR3 is TGTGCCAGCAGTTTGGGGGGGCTGAACACTGAAGCTTTCTTT.

The chain links TRBV7-9 to TRBJ2-1; 9 positions agree with TRBD1. Germline CDR1 and CDR2: SEHNR and FQNEAQ (reference sequence). V dropped 3 bases and J dropped 4; count of bases not matched to a gene: 7. The length of the CDR3 is 16 residues. CDR3 in amino acids: CASSLMGQGLYNEQFF. The CDR3 bases are TGTGCCAGCAGCTTGATGGGACAGGGATTGTACAATGAGCAGTTCTTC.

This rearrangement joins TRBV28 to TRBJ2-7; TRBD1 matches at 9 bases. V gave up 5 bases and J gave up 5 bases; unmatched junction bases: 10. The CDR3 has 15 residues. Germline V gene lookup returns CDR1 MDHEN and CDR2 SYDVKM. The CDR3 bases are TGTGCCAGCAGTCCGACTTTGGGACAGGGAAACGAGCAGTACTTC. As protein: CASSPTLGQGNEQYF.

The chain carries TRBV11-2 and TRBJ2-1, with D possibly matching TRBD2 (5 bases). In germline, CDR1 is SGHAT, CDR2 FQNNGV. Trimming took 7 bases from V and 9 from J, leaving 25 bases between them. This CDR3 is built from 16 residues. The CDR3 sequence: CASNNNVRVEAGEQFF. CDR3 sequence (DNA): TGTGCCAGCAACAACAACGTTCGAGTGGAGGCCGGTGAGCAGTTCTTC.

This chain links TRBV7-9 with TRBJ2-2; the D gene is possibly TRBD2 (5 bases). The V gene's germline CDR1 is SEHNR and CDR2 FQNEAQ (reference sequence). CDR3 length: 15 amino acids. V was pared by 4 bases and J by 2 bases, with 11 bases between. As DNA, the CDR3 is TGTGCCAGCAGCTCAGGACTCACCAACACCGGGGAGCTGTTTTTT. This encodes CASSSGLTNTGELFF.

This clone was observed a handful of times. The chain recombines TRBV7-9 with TRBJ1-2, with 8 bases aligning to TRBD1. CDR3 length: 13 residues. The junction had 7 bases not matched to a gene; V was cut back by 5 bases and J by 8 bases. The germline V gene has CDR1 SEHNR and CDR2 FQNEAQ (reference sequence). CDR3 nucleotide sequence: TGTGCCAGCAGCAATCAGGGGGCCCGAGGCTACACCTTC. Encoded protein: CASSNQGARGYTF.

The chain carries TRBV9 and TRBJ2-7; 9 bases match TRBD2. Losses at the gene ends were 0 bases for V and 4 bases for J; bases not matched to a gene: 17. The CDR3 has 19 residues. The V gene's germline CDR1 is SGDLS and CDR2 YYNGEE. CDR3 in amino acids: CASSVAPGLASPGRYEQYF. The CDR3 bases are TGTGCCAGCAGCGTAGCCCCGGGACTAGCCTCGCCGGGCAGATACGAGCAGTACTTC.

This sequence joins TRBV5-6 and TRBJ2-7, with D tentatively TRBD1 or TRBD2 (5 bases each). Germline assignment: CDR1 SGHDT and CDR2 YYEEEE. This CDR3 spans 13 amino acids. Between the trimmed V and J ends, which lost 4 bases and 5 bases, there was a span of 13 bases. The CDR3 here is CASSLGRANEQYF. CDR3 bases: TGTGCCAGCAGCCTGGGGCGGGCGAACGAGCAGTACTTC.

The V call is TRBV7-2, the J call TRBJ1-3; maybe TRBD1 (5 bases). Germline V gene sequence: CDR1 SGHTA, CDR2 FQGNSA. The CDR3 sequence is 14 residues long. Trimming left V 3 bases short and J 3 bases short, with 9 bases between. CDR3 region: CASSLTVNGNTIYF. CDR3 nucleotide sequence: TGTGCCAGCAGCTTGACAGTTAATGGAAACACCATATATTTT.

The chain carries TRBV23-1 and TRBJ2-5; D is possibly TRBD2 (6 bases). TRBV23-1 is noted as an ORF with a role that remains uncertain. Trimming removed 2 bases at V and 0 bases at J, with 7 bases between. The CDR3 has 14 amino acids. The CDR3 loop is CASSQPGDQETQYF. CDR3 DNA sequence: TGCGCCAGCAGTCAACCGGGGGACCAAGAGACCCAGTACTTC.